The T cell receptor (beta chain) under discussion was sequenced for a study of Tregs in tolerant kidney transplant recipients. CD4+CD25+CD127- Tregs, CD4+CD25- non-Tregs, CD4 and CD8 cells were sorted. Notes on the study in general: Tregs expanded with activated donor B cells seemed most donor-specific.

On this clone itself: Its antigen is unidentified.

Trimming took 3 bases from V and 1 from J, leaving 14 bases between them. Germline loops: CDR1 SGHTA, CDR2 FQGNSA. The CDR3 runs to 16 residues. Here immunoSEQ multiplex PCR was the method, and the copy in TCRdb shows in-frame clones only, minus some. This repertoire shows tens of thousands of clones, 84% found once; its top ten account for more than 4%. The chain links TRBV7-2 to TRBJ2-3; D possibly corresponds to TRBD2 (6 bases). The sample taken for sequencing was CD4+ T cells from blood. The TCR originated in a human donor in good health. The CDR3 coding sequence is TGTGCCAGCAGCTTTGGGGGGAGAGGCGGCACAGATACGCAGTATTTT. Its translation: CASSFGGRGGTDTQYF.